These 10 T cell receptor beta chains came from one sample sequenced in a study of OX40 agonist ivuxolimab in advanced cancers. The protocol was immunoSEQ multiplex PCR, while the TCRdb copy is restricted to in-frame clones and leaves out a portion. Of about 55,000 clones listed, about four fifths are singletons. Sequenced here: CD4+ or CD8+ T cells sorted from blood, sampled in a trial of the OX40 agonist ivuxolimab. Receptors originate from an adult with an advanced solid tumor such as melanoma, head and neck, liver or kidney cancer.

This sequence joins TRBV2 and TRBJ2-1; TRBD2 aligns across 9 bases. This CDR3 is built from 14 residues. V shed 6 bases, J shed 6 bases, and the junction held 6 bases outside the gene matches. CDR1 is SNHLY, CDR2 FYNNEI, per germline. The CDR3 bases are TGTGCCAGCAGCCGGGGACTAGCAAGCAATGAGCAGTTCTTC. It is translated as CASSRGLASNEQFF.

V and J are TRBV28 and TRBJ2-7, with 14 bases lining up with TRBD2. The V gene's germline CDR1 is MDHEN and CDR2 SYDVKM. J gave up 7 bases and V 5 bases, and 10 bases lay outside the gene matches. The CDR3 runs 16 residues. CDR3 sequence reads: CASSPLGLAGDREQYF. Here the CDR3 DNA reads TGTGCCAGCAGTCCACTGGGACTAGCGGGAGACAGGGAGCAGTACTTC.

This clone was seen only a few times. The genes are TRBV20-1 and TRBJ2-1, with a possible D match to TRBD1 (6 bases). Germline V gene sequence: CDR1 DFQATT, CDR2 SNEGSKA (reference sequence). Between the trimmed V and J ends, which lost 3 bases and 12 bases, there was a span of 12 bases. CDR3 length: 11 residues. In DNA, the CDR3 is TGCAGTGCTAGTTGGGGGCCCGGGCAGTTCTTC. Encoded protein: CSASWGPGQFF.

The chain links TRBV19 to TRBJ2-1, with 13 bases lining up with TRBD2. J lost 9 bases, V lost 5 bases, and 7 bases had no gene match. Germline V CDR1 and CDR2: LNHDA, SQIVND (reference sequence). The CDR3 spans 15 residues. DNA for the CDR3: TGTGCCAGTAGTGAGGGACTAGCGGGATTCGGTGAGCAGTTCTTC. This codes for CASSEGLAGFGEQFF.

This clone has only one observation. The J gene is TRBJ2-2, the V gene TRBV29-1; D unclear. This CDR3 has 16 residues. Trimming stripped 6 bases from V and 0 bases from J, with 17 bases between. CDR1 and CDR2 from the germline V gene are SQVTM and ANQGSEA. The CDR3 sequence: CSVPKVGAANTGELFF. As DNA, the CDR3 is TGCAGCGTCCCGAAGGTTGGAGCAGCGAACACCGGGGAGCTGTTTTTT.

The J gene is TRBJ1-2, the V gene TRBV25-1; no clear D. V gave up 3 bases and J gave up 4 bases, with 9 bases separating them. Germline CDR1 and CDR2: MGHDK and SYGVNS. The CDR3 consists of 13 residues. Here the CDR3 DNA reads TGTGCCAGCAGTGACGCGGGTTTCTATGGCTACACCTTC. It encodes CASSDAGFYGYTF.

This clone was observed once. The chain joins TRBV6-6 to TRBJ1-5; no reliable D call. This CDR3 is built from 16 residues. CDR1 and CDR2 from the germline V gene are MNHNY and SVGAGI (reference sequence). The germline V and J ends were trimmed by 5 bases and 0 bases, with 14 bases remaining between them. CDR3 region: CASSPPQEYSNQPQHF. CDR3 DNA sequence: TGTGCCAGCAGTCCACCCCAGGAGTATAGCAATCAGCCCCAGCATTTT.

The rearrangement uses TRBV10-3 and TRBJ2-7; D is perhaps TRBD2 (7 bases). Germline CDR1 reads ENHRY; CDR2 reads SYGVKD. The V gene lost 10 bases and the J gene lost 2 bases, with 18 bases spanning the gap. The CDR3 consists of 14 residues. As DNA, the CDR3 is TGTGCCACCCTGGGGGGCGGGAGCACCTACGAGCAGTACTTC. As protein: CATLGGGSTYEQYF.

The chain is built from TRBV6-1 and TRBJ1-2; TRBD1 aligns across 7 bases. This CDR3 is built from 15 residues. V shed 10 bases, J shed 6 bases, and the junction held 17 bases outside the gene matches. The germline CDR1 and CDR2 sequences are MNHNS and SASEGT. The CDR3 sequence is CANTNTIDRVNGYTF. CDR3 sequence (DNA): TGTGCCAACACTAATACCATCGACAGGGTTAATGGCTACACCTTC.

The gene calls are TRBV5-6 and TRBJ2-7; either TRBD1 or TRBD2 may supply D (5 bases each). V was trimmed by 4 bases and J by 6 bases, leaving 11 bases between them. The CDR3 has 12 residues. Germline loops: CDR1 SGHDT, CDR2 YYEEEE. This chain's CDR3 is CASSTAGAEQYF. DNA for the CDR3: TGTGCCAGCAGCACCGCCGGGGCCGAGCAGTACTTC. The full variable domain, its missing parts supplied by reference TRBV5-6 and TRBJ2-7, is DAGVTQSPTHLIKTRGQQVTLRCSPKSGHDTVSWYQQALGQGPQFIFQYYEEEERQRGNFPDRFSGHQFPNYSSELNVNALLLGDSALYLCASSTAGAEQYFGPGTRLTVT.